The rows below give T cell receptor beta chains drawn from one sample of a study of cytomegalovirus exposure and HLA in healthy donors. TCRdb keeps only in-frame clones here, not all; method: immunoSEQ multiplex PCR. Found here are about 160,000 clones, approximately 80% of them singletons; the top ten hold about 4.5%. Sequenced material: PBMCs. The receptors shown here come from a man aged 35 to 55 in good health and CMV-seronegative. The CDR3 runs from the conserved cysteine through the conserved F or W. D genes are given only for firm matches. Part of the rows lack a size; the others show once, few, many or a class for expanded clones.

CASSVGGLSSYNEQFF | TGTGCCAGCAGCGTAGGAGGGTTGAGCTCCTACAATGAGCAGTTCTTC | NA | TRBJ2-1 | NA | TRBV9
CATSRDGLPNEKLFF | TGTGCCACCAGCAGAGACGGTTTACCTAATGAAAAACTGTTTTTT | NA | TRBJ1-4 | NA | TRBV15
CASSLSGEDEKLFF | TGCGCCAGCAGCTTGTCGGGAGAGGATGAAAAACTGTTTTTT | NA | TRBJ1-4 | NA | TRBV5-1
CASSARQDGEDTQYF | TGTGCCAGCAGCGCTAGACAGGACGGGGAAGATACGCAGTATTTT | NA | TRBJ2-3 | NA | TRBV9
CAWSVGVGETQYF | TGTGCCTGGAGTGTCGGGGTTGGGGAGACCCAGTACTTC | NA | TRBJ2-5 | NA | TRBV30
CASSQAQGDSEKLFF | TGTGCCAGCAGCCAAGCACAGGGGGATAGTGAAAAACTGTTTTTT | TRBD1 | TRBJ1-4 | NA | TRBV14
CASSQVPGQGYEQYF | TGCGCCAGCAGCCAAGTTCCAGGACAGGGCTACGAGCAGTACTTC | TRBD1 | TRBJ2-7 | few | TRBV5-1
CASSPDRVVLRTEAFF | TGTGCCAGTAGCCCGGACAGGGTGGTGTTGCGCACTGAAGCTTTCTTT | TRBD1 | TRBJ1-1 | few | TRBV19
CASSRTTDTQYF | TGTGCCAGCAGCCGGACTACAGATACGCAGTATTTT | NA | TRBJ2-3 | once | TRBV7-9
CASSYSNRVNSPLHF | TGTGCCAGCAGTTACTCCAACAGGGTAAATTCACCCCTCCACTTT | NA | TRBJ1-6 | NA | TRBV6-5
CASSLQEETQYF | TGTGCCAGCAGCTTACAGGAAGAGACCCAGTACTTC | NA | TRBJ2-5 | few | TRBV11-2
CASSYLTAATYEQYF | TGTGCCAGCAGTTACCTTACAGCGGCCACCTACGAGCAGTACTTC | NA | TRBJ2-7 | NA | TRBV7-9
CASQALGIAGLNTEAFF | TGTGCCAGCCAAGCATTGGGGATCGCGGGTTTGAACACTGAAGCTTTCTTT | NA | TRBJ1-1 | NA | TRBV2
CASSTGPNTEAFF | TGTGCCAGCAGTACAGGGCCGAACACTGAAGCTTTCTTT | NA | TRBJ1-1 | NA | TRBV6-6
CASDSGSYEQYF | TGTGCCAGCGACAGTGGCTCCTACGAGCAGTACTTC | NA | TRBJ2-7 | NA | TRBV2
CASSESSRGHLSGNTIYF | TGTGCCAGCAGTGAATCCTCCAGGGGACATCTCTCTGGAAACACCATATATTTT | NA | TRBJ1-3 | NA | TRBV6-1
CASSVVVSGGEAFF | TGTGCCAGCAGCGTAGTTGTATCAGGGGGTGAAGCTTTCTTT | TRBD1 | TRBJ1-1 | NA | TRBV9
CASSPRTSGGTGELFF | TGTGCCAGCAGCCCCAGGACTAGCGGGGGCACCGGGGAGCTGTTTTTT | TRBD2 | TRBJ2-2 | NA | TRBV9
CASSLRVGETQYF | TGTGCCAGCAGCCTACGGGTGGGTGAGACCCAGTACTTC | NA | TRBJ2-5 | once | TRBV5-6
CATSLRPPGQLSGELFF | TGTGCCACCAGCCTACGCCCTCCGGGACAGCTTTCCGGGGAGCTGTTTTTT | TRBD1 | TRBJ2-2 | NA | TRBV15
CASSGIGGSYNEQFF | TGTGCCAGCAGCGGCATAGGGGGATCCTACAATGAGCAGTTCTTC | NA | TRBJ2-1 | few | TRBV7-9
CASSQYSRGPYEQYF | TGCGCCAGCAGCCAATACTCGCGGGGCCCCTACGAGCAGTACTTC | NA | TRBJ2-7 | NA | TRBV4-3
CASGTPSEAFF | TGTGCCAGCGGGACACCTAGTGAAGCTTTCTTT | NA | TRBJ1-1 | NA | TRBV7-6
CASSADSWNEQFF | TGTGCCAGCAGTGCTGACAGTTGGAATGAGCAGTTCTTC | NA | TRBJ2-1 | many | TRBV6-4
CASSLLQKKGITEAFF | TGCGCCAGCAGCTTACTACAGAAAAAGGGGATCACTGAAGCTTTCTTT | NA | TRBJ1-1 | NA | TRBV5-1
CASSLGTGGGETQYF | TGCGCCAGCAGCTTGGGGACAGGGGGAGGAGAGACCCAGTACTTC | TRBD1 | TRBJ2-5 | few | TRBV5-1
CSVSGTSNYGYTF | TGCAGCGTCTCCGGGACAAGTAACTATGGCTACACCTTC | NA | TRBJ1-2 | once | TRBV29-1